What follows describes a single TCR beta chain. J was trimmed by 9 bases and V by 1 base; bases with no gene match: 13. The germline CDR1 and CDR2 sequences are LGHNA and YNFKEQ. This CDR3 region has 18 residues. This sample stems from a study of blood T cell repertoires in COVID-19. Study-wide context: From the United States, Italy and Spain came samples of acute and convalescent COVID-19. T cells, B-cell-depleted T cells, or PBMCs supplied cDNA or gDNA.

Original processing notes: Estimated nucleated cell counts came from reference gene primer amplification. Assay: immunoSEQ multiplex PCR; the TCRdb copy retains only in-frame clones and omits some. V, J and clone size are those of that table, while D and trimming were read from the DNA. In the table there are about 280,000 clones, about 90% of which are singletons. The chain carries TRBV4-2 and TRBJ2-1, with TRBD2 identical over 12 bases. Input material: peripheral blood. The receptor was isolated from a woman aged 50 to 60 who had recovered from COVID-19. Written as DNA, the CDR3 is TGTGCCAGCAGCCAAGTTGCAGGTGGGCTAGCGGGGGGGGGTGAGCAGTTCTTC. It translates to CASSQVAGGLAGGGEQFF.